The clone carrying this TCR beta chain occurred a few times. Its specificity is not known. The PCR employed 60 Vbeta primers together with 13 Jbeta primers. Measured with immunoSEQ multiplex PCR; TCRdb has only the in-frame clones, and not every one. The table includes around 210,000 clones, approximately 81% detected once. The CDR3 is 14 residues long. Trimming left V 2 bases short and J 0 bases short, with 8 bases between. CDR1 and CDR2 (germline): MNHEY, SVGAGI. This entry is derived from a study of cytomegalovirus exposure and HLA in healthy donors. Study results and caveats: Later work found that TCR association rates differed between HLA loci; DRB1 had the most and HLA-C the fewest. Cytomegalovirus-associated TCR beta chains were listed, numbering over 150.

The sequencing input was PBMCs. The clonotype was recovered from a girl aged 2 to 10 in good health and CMV-seronegative. The genes are TRBV6-5 and TRBJ2-7, with D maybe TRBD2 (6 bases). The CDR3 bases are TGTGCCAGCAGTTACGCGGGGAGCTCCTACGAGCAGTACTTC. It yields the protein CASSYAGSSYEQYF.